The entry below gives a single T cell receptor (beta chain) sequence along with its context. V was pared by 1 base and J by 4 bases, with 7 bases of the junction left unmatched. The CDR3 loop spans 15 amino acids. Germline CDR1 is SGHKS and CDR2 is YYEKEE (reference sequence). This record comes from a study of blood T cell repertoires in COVID-19. Study as a whole: The United States, Italy and Spain provided the acute and convalescent COVID-19 samples. Sample material is recorded as cDNA or gDNA derived from T cells, B-cell-depleted T cells, or PBMCs.

Per the original methods: Nucleated cell counts were estimated from reference gene primer amplification. Sequencing used immunoSEQ multiplex PCR; TCRdb keeps in-frame clones, though not all of them. V, J and clone size are taken as reported in that table, and D and trimming were inferred from the DNA itself. This sample has tens of thousands of clones, with 80% to 90% found just once. The chain is built from TRBV5-5 and TRBJ1-2; 7 bases align to TRBD1. The sample comprised peripheral blood. This sequence was found in a man in his forties with acute or convalescent COVID-19. In DNA form, the CDR3 reads TGTGCCAGCAGCTTGACGCAGGGGGGTCTCTATGGCTACACCTTC. Translating it yields CASSLTQGGLYGYTF.